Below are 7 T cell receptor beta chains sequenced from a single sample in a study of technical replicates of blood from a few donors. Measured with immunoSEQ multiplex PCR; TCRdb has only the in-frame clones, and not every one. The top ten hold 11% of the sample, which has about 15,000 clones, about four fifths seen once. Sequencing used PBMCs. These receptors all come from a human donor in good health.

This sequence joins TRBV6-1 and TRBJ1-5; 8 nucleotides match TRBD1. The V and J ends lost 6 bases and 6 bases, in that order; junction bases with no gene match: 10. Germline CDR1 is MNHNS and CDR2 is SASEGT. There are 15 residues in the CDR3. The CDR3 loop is CASREAGGAGQPQHF. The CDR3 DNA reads TGTGCCAGCAGAGAGGCAGGGGGCGCGGGTCAGCCCCAGCATTTT.

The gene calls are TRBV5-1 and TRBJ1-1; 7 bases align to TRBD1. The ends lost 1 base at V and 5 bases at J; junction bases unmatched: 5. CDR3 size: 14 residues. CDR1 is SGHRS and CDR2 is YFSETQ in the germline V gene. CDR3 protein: CASSLMTGKTEAFF. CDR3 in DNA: TGCGCCAGCAGCTTGATGACAGGGAAAACTGAAGCTTTCTTT.

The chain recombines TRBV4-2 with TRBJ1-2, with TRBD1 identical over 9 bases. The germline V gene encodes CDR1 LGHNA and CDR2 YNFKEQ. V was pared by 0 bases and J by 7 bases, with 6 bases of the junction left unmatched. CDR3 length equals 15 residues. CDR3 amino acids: CASSQEKQGARGYTF. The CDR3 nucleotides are TGTGCCAGCAGCCAAGAAAAACAGGGGGCTCGTGGCTACACCTTC.

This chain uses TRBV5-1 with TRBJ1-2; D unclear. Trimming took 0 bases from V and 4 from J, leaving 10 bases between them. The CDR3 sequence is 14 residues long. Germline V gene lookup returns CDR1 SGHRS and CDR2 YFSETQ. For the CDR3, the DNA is TGCGCCAGCAGCTTGGATTTGCAGTTCTATGGCTACACCTTC. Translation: CASSLDLQFYGYTF.

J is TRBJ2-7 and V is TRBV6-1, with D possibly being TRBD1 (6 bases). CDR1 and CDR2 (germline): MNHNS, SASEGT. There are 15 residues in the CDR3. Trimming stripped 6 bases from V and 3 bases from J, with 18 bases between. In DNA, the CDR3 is TGTGCCAGCAGGTCACAGGGCCCTAGCTTCTACGAGCAGTACTTC. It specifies CASRSQGPSFYEQYF.

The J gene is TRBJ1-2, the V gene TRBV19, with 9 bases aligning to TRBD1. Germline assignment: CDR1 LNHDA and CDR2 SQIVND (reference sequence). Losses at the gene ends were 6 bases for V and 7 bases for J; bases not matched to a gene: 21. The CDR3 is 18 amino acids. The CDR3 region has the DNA TGTGCCAGTAGCATCGCGACCGGGACAGGGATCGCTTATGGTGGCTACACCTTC. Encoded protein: CASSIATGTGIAYGGYTF.

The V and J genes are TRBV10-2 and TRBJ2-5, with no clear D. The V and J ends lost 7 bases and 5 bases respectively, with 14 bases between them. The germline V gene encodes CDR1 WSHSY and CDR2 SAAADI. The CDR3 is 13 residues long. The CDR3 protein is CASNQPSQETQYF. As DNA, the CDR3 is TGCGCCAGCAACCAACCTAGTCAGGAGACCCAGTACTTC.